These 9 T cell receptor beta chains originate from one sample sequenced in a study of cytomegalovirus exposure and HLA in healthy donors. In the PCR, 60 Vbeta and 13 Jbeta primers were used. Clones were sequenced by immunoSEQ multiplex PCR, and TCRdb holds only the in-frame ones, with some missing. There are a few hundred thousand clones in the sample; around 83% occur only once, and just over 1.4% lies in the top ten. What was sequenced was PBMCs. These receptors came from a girl aged 5 to 17 in good health and CMV-seronegative.

The rearrangement uses TRBV7-3 and TRBJ1-1; D remains ambiguous. This CDR3 has 14 residues. Trimming pared 1 base from V and 0 bases from J, leaving 6 bases between. Looked up from germline, CDR1 is SGHTA and CDR2 is FQGTGA. The CDR3 is CASSLNNMNTEAFF. For the CDR3, the DNA is TGTGCCAGCAGCTTAAACAACATGAACACTGAAGCTTTCTTT.

J is TRBJ2-3 and V is TRBV19, with D tentatively TRBD2 (5 bases). Trimming removed 6 bases from V and 0 bases from J, with 7 bases in between. The CDR3 has 13 residues. Germline V CDR1 and CDR2: LNHDA, SQIVND (reference sequence). The CDR3 protein is CASRSGSTDTQYF. CDR3 coding DNA: TGTGCCAGTAGAAGCGGAAGCACAGATACGCAGTATTTT.

This chain links TRBV6-6 with TRBJ2-5; TRBD2 aligns across 8 bases. In germline, CDR1 is MNHNY, CDR2 SVGAGI (reference sequence). The CDR3 sequence is 14 residues long. After removal of 5 bases from V and 5 bases from J, the junction contained 7 bases not matched to a gene. CDR3 sequence reads: CASSRDLAGETQYF. As DNA, the CDR3 is TGTGCCAGCAGTAGGGACTTAGCGGGGGAGACCCAGTACTTC.

DNA for the CDR3: TGTGCCAGTAGACCTAGCGGGGGGATCTCCTACAATGAGCAGTTCTTC. Its protein product is CASRPSGGISYNEQFF. The rearrangement uses TRBV19 and TRBJ2-1; TRBD2 agrees at 11 bases. The CDR3 consists of 16 residues. Looked up from germline, CDR1 is LNHDA and CDR2 is SQIVND (reference sequence). J was trimmed by 0 bases and V by 6 bases; bases with no gene match: 4.

This clone was counted between two and nine times. The chain carries TRBV4-2 and TRBJ1-4; 8 nucleotides line up with TRBD1. Germline V gene sequence: CDR1 LGHNA, CDR2 YNFKEQ. CDR3 length: 20 residues. Germline trimming cut 0 bases from V and 0 bases from J; bases unmatched to any gene: 12. CDR3 sequence (DNA): TGTGCCAGCAGCCAAGAGGGGTACAGGGGGTGGGATACAACTAATGAAAAACTGTTTTTT. Translating gives CASSQEGYRGWDTTNEKLFF.

This chain links TRBV4-2 with TRBJ2-1, with 10 bases aligning to TRBD2. CDR1 is LGHNA and CDR2 is YNFKEQ in the germline V gene. V lost 3 bases and J lost 7; bases outside the gene matches: 6. The CDR3 loop spans 15 amino acids. CDR3 bases: TGTGCCAGCAGCCAGAGCGGGGGGGCCACGAATGAGCAGTTCTTC. Protein sequence: CASSQSGGATNEQFF.

The chain joins TRBV15 to TRBJ1-5, with 7 bases fitting TRBD1. The V gene end was trimmed by 7 bases and the J gene end by 5 bases; junction bases not matched to a gene: 5. The CDR3 consists of 13 residues. Germline V lookup: CDR1 LNHNV, CDR2 YYDKDF (reference sequence). CDR3 sequence: CATTEDRDQPQHF. The CDR3 bases are TGTGCCACCACTGAAGACAGGGATCAGCCCCAGCATTTT.

This chain uses TRBV30 with TRBJ1-1, with D perhaps TRBD1 (5 bases). Germline values: CDR1 GTSNPN, CDR2 SVGIG (reference sequence). With 0 bases removed from V and 8 bases from J, the gap between germline ends came to 7 bases. The CDR3 contains 11 residues. The CDR3 DNA sequence: TGTGCCTGGAGTGTGGACATAGAAGCTTTCTTT. Protein product: CAWSVDIEAFF.

This clone turned up a few times. The V gene is TRBV28, the J gene TRBJ1-2; D is perhaps TRBD1 (6 bases). This CDR3 comprises 16 residues. Germline assignment: CDR1 MDHEN and CDR2 SYDVKM. Trimming shortened V by 5 bases and J by 5 bases, and 21 bases separated the two germline ends. The CDR3 bases are TGTGCCAGCAGTCCATTTACCTCGGGACAACCTTATGGCTACACCTTC. It encodes CASSPFTSGQPYGYTF.